This TCR beta chain stems from a study of cytomegalovirus exposure and HLA in healthy donors. The PCR ran on 60 Vbeta and 13 Jbeta primers. The protocol was immunoSEQ multiplex PCR, while the TCRdb copy is restricted to in-frame clones and leaves out a portion. This table has 140,000 or so clones, about four fifths appearing once. V lost 5 bases, J lost 7 bases, and 9 bases stayed unmatched. Germline CDR1 SEHNR, CDR2 FQNEAQ (reference sequence). This CDR3 is 16 amino acids long. Sequenced input: PBMCs. The origin of this receptor is a young woman in good health and CMV-seropositive. V and J are TRBV7-9 and TRBJ2-1, with TRBD1 matching 12 bases. In nucleotides, the CDR3 is TGTGCCAGCAGCCTTAGCGGGACAGGGGGCCTTAATGAGCAGTTCTTC. This codes for CASSLSGTGGLNEQFF.